Below, one T cell receptor (beta chain) is given with its context. CDR3 length: 14 residues. Clones were sequenced by immunoSEQ multiplex PCR, and TCRdb holds only the in-frame ones, with some missing. This table holds around 100,000 clones, over 75% found once. The data stem from a study of blood T cell repertoires in COVID-19. Turning to the study itself: Sites in the United States, Italy and Spain provided acute and convalescent COVID-19 samples. The cDNA or gDNA used as material had been derived from T cells, B-cell-depleted T cells, or PBMCs.

The sample comprised peripheral blood. V is TRBV21-1 and J is TRBJ1-5. TRBV21-1 is reported as a pseudogene. This clonotype was sampled from a human donor in a cohort sampled during active or convalescent COVID-19. CDR3 residues: CASSKRELREPQHF. CDR3 nucleotide sequence: TGTGCCAGCAGCAAACGGGAGCTTAGGGAGCCCCAGCATTTT.